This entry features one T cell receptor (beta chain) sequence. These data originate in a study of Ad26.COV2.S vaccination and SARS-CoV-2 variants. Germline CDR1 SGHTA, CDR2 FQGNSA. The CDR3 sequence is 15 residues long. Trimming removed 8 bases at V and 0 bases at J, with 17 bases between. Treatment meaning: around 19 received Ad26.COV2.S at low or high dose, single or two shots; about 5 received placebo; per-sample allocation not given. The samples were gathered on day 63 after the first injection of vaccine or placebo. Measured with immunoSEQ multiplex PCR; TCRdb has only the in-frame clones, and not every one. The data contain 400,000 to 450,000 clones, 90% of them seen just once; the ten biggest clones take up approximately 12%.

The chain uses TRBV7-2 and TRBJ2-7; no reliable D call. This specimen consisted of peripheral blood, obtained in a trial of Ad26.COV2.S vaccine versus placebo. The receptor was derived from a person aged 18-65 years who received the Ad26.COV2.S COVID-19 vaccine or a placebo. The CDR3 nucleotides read TGTGCCAGCGGGTTTTTAGGGATGAGCTCCTACGAGCAGTACTTC. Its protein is CASGFLGMSSYEQYF.